What follows is one T cell receptor (beta chain) and its context. As originally analysed: How many nucleated cells were present was estimated from reference gene primer amplification. Only in-frame clones appear in the TCRdb table, and some are missing; sequencing was by immunoSEQ multiplex PCR. The V and J calls and clone size are taken from that table; D and trimming were inferred from the DNA. The repertoire holds about 220,000 clones, with approximately 90% as singletons. This entry belongs to a study of blood T cell repertoires in COVID-19. The germline CDR1 and CDR2 sequences are SGHNT and YENEEA. The CDR3 is 13 residues long. Unmatched junction bases numbered 3, after V lost 5 bases and J lost 3 bases.

V is TRBV11-3 and J is TRBJ2-7; 8 nucleotides match TRBD2. Sequenced: PBMCs or T cells enriched from blood (not recorded which). This sequence originates from a woman aged 25-40 years who had recovered from COVID-19. The CDR3 DNA sequence: TGTGCCAGCAGCCGGACTAGCTTCTACGAGCAGTACTTC. Residues: CASSRTSFYEQYF.